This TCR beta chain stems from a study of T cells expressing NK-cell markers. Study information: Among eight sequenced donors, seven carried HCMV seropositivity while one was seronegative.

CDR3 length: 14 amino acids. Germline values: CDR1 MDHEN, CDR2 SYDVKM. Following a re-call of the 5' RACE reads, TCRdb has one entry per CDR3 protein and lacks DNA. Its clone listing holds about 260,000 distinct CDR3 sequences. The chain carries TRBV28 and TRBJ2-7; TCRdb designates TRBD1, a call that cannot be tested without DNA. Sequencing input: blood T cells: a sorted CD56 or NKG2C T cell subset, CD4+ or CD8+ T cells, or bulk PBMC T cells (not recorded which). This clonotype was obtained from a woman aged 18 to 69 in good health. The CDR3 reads CASSSDRAGYEQYF.